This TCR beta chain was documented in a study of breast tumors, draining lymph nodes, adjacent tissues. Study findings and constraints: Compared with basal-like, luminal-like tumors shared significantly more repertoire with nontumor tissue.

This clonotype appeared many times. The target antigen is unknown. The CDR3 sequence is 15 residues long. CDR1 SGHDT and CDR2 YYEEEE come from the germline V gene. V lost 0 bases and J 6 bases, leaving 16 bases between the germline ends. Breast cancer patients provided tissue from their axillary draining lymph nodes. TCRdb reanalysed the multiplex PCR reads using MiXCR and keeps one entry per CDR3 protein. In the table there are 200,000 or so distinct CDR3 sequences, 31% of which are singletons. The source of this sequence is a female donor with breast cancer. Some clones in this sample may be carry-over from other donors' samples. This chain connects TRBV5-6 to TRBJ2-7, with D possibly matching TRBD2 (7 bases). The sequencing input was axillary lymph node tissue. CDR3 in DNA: TGTGCCAGCAGCTTGGCGGGGTGGAGGGGGGGCGAGCAGTACTTC. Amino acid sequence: CASSLAGWRGGEQYF.